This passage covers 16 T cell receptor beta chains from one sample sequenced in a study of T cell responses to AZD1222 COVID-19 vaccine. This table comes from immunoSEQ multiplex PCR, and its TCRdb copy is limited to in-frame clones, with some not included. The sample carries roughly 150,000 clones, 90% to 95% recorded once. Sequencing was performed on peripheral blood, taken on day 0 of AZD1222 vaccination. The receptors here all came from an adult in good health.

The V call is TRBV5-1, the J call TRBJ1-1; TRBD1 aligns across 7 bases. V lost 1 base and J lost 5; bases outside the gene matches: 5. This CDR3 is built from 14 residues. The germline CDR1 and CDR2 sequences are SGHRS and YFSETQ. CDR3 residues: CASSLYRGGTEAFF. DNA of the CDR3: TGCGCCAGCAGCTTGTACAGGGGCGGAACTGAAGCTTTCTTT.

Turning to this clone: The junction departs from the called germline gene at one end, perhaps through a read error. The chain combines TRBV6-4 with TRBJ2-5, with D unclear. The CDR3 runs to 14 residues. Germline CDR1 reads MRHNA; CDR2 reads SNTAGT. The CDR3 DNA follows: TGTGCCAGCAGTGAGACGGTTCCTTCGTTGGGGTTGGACTTC. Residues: CASSETVPSLGLDF.

The DNA for the CDR3 is TGTGCCAGCAGTGAGGGGGAGCAGTACTTC. As protein: CASSEGEQYF. This sequence joins TRBV6-1 and TRBJ2-7; D remains ambiguous. CDR3 length: 10 amino acids. Looked up from germline, CDR1 is MNHNS and CDR2 is SASEGT. V lost 3 bases, J lost 7 bases, and 4 bases lay in between.

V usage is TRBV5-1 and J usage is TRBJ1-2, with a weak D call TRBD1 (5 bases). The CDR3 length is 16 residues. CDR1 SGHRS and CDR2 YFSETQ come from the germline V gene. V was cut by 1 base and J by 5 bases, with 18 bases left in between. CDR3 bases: TGCGCCAGCAGCTTGACTTCGGGGGTGAGGGTTTATGGCTACACCTTC. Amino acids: CASSLTSGVRVYGYTF.

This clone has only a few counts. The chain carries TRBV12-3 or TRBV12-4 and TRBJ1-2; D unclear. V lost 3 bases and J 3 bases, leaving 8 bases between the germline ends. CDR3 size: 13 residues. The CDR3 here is CASSLGSHYGYTF. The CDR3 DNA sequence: TGTGCCAGCAGTTTGGGCAGCCACTATGGCTACACCTTC.

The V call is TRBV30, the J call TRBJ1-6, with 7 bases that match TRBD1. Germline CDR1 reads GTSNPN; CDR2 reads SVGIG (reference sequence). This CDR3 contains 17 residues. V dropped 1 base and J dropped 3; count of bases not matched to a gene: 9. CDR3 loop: CAWSEGFGTDYNSPLHF. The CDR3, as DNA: TGTGCCTGGAGTGAAGGCTTTGGGACAGACTATAATTCACCCCTCCACTTT.

The DNA of the CDR3 is TGTGCCAGCAGCCAAGTCTCGACGGACACTGAAGCTTTCTTT. Translating it yields CASSQVSTDTEAFF. V gene TRBV14 combines with J gene TRBJ1-1; D ambiguous. The length of the CDR3 is 14 residues. Germline-derived CDR1 and CDR2 are SGHDN and FVKESK. Trimming removed 1 base from V and 3 bases from J, with 9 bases in between.

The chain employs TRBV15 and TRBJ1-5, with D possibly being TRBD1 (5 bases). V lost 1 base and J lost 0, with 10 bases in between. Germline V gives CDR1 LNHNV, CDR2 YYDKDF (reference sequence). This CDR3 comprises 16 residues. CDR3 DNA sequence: TGTGCCACCAGCAGAGTGGGACGGGATAGCAATCAGCCCCAGCATTTT. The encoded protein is CATSRVGRDSNQPQHF.

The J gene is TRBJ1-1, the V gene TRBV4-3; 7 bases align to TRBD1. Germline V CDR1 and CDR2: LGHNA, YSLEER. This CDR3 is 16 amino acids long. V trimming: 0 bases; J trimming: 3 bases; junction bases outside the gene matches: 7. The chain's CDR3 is CASSQDRDSYYTEAFF. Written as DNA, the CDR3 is TGCGCCAGCAGCCAAGATAGGGACAGTTATTACACTGAAGCTTTCTTT.

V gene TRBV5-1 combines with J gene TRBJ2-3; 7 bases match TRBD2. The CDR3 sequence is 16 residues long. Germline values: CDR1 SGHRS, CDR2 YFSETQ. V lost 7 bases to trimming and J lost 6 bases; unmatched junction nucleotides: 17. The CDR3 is CASSRREAGPTDTQYF. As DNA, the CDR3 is TGCGCCAGCTCCCGGAGGGAAGCGGGACCCACGGATACGCAGTATTTT.

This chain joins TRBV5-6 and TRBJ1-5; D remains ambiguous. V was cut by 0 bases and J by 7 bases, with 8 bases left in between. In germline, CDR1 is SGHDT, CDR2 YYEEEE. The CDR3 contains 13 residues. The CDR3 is CASSLAAGQPQHF. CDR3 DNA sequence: TGTGCCAGCAGCTTGGCGGCTGGGCAGCCCCAGCATTTT.

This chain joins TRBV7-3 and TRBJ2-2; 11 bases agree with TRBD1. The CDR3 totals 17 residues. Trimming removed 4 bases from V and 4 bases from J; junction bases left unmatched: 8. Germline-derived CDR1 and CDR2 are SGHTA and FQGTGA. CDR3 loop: CASSSGTGTGGTGELFF. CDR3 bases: TGTGCCAGCAGCTCGGGGACCGGGACAGGGGGCACCGGGGAGCTGTTTTTT.

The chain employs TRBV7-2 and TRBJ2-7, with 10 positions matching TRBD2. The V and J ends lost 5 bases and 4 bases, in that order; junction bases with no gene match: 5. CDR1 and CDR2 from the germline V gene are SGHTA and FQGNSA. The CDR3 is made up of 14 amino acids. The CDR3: CASSLGLAIYEQYF. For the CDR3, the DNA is TGTGCCAGCAGCCTGGGACTAGCGATTTACGAGCAGTACTTC.

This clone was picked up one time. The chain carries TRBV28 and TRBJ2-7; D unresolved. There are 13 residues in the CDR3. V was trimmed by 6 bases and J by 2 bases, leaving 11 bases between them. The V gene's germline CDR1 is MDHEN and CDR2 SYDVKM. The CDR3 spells CASSLDRTYEQYF. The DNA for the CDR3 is TGTGCCAGCAGCTTAGACCGGACCTACGAGCAGTACTTC.

The CDR3 nucleotides read TGTGCCAGCAGCACGTATGGTCGCGAGCAGTTCTTC. Protein: CASSTYGREQFF. The V gene is TRBV5-8, the J gene TRBJ2-1; D unresolved. Trimming removed 4 bases at V and 10 bases at J, with 12 bases between. Germline CDR1 is SGHTS and CDR2 is YDEGEE. The CDR3 covers 12 residues. Combining the CDR3 with reference TRBV5-8 and TRBJ2-1 gives the whole variable domain EAGVTQSPTHLIKTRGQQATLRCSPISGHTSVYWYQQALGLGLQFLLWYDEGEERNRGNFPPRFSGRQFPNYSSELNVNALELEDSALYLCASSTYGREQFFGPGTRLTVL.

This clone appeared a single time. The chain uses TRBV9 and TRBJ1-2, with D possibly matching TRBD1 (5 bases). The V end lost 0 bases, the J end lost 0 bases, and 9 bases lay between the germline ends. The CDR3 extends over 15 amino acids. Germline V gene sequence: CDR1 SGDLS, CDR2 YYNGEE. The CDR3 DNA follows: TGTGCCAGCAGCGTAGCTACAGGAGCTAACTATGGCTACACCTTC. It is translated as CASSVATGANYGYTF.